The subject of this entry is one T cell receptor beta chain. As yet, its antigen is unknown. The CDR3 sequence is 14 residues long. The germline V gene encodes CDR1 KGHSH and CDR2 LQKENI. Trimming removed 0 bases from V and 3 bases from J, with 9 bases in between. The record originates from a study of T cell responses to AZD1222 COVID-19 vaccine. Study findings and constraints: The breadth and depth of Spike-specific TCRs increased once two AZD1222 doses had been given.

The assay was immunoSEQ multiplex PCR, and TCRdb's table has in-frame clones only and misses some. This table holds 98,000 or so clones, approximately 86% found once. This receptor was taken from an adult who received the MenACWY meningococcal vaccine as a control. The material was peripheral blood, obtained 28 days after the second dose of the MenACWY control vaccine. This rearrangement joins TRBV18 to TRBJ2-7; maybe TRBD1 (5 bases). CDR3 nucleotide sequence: TGTGCCAGCTCACCACCGGACACAGTCTACGAGCAGTACTTC. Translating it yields CASSPPDTVYEQYF. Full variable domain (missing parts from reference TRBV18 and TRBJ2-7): NAGVMQNPRHLVRRRGQEARLRCSPMKGHSHVYWYRQLPEEGLKFMVYLQKENIIDESGMPKERFSAEFPKEGPSILRIQQVVRGDSAAYFCASSPPDTVYEQYFGPGTRLTVT.